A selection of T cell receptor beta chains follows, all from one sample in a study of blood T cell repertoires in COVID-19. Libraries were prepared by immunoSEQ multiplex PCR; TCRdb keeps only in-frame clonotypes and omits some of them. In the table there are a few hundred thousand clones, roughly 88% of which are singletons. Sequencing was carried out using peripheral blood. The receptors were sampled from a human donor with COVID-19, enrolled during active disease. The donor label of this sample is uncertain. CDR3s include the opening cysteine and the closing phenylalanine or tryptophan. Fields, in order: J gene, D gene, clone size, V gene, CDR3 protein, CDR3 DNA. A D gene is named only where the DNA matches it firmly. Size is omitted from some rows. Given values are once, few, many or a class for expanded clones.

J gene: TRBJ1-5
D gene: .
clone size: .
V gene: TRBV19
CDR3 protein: CASSMRSQPQHF
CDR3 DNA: TGTGCCAGTAGTATGAGGAGTCAGCCCCAGCATTTT

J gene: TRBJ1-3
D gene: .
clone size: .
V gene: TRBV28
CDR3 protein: CASSEQLPGNTIYF
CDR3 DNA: TGTGCCAGCAGTGAACAGTTGCCTGGAAACACCATATATTTT

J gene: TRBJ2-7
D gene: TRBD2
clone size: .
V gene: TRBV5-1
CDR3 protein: CASSPGGGPETYEQYF
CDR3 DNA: TGCGCCAGCAGCCCCGGGGGGGGACCCGAGACCTACGAGCAGTACTTC

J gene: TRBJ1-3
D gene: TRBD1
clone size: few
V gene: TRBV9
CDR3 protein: CASSLRGGQGSISGNTIYF
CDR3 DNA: TGTGCCAGCAGTCTCCGTGGCGGACAGGGGTCCATCTCTGGAAACACCATATATTTT

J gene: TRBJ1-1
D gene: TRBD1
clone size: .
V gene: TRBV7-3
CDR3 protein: CASSFRTGEAFF
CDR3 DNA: TGTGCCAGCAGCTTCCGGACAGGGGAGGCTTTCTTT

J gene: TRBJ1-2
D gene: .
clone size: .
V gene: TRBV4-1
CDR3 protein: CASSQLGGSYGYTF
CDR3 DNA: TGCGCCAGCAGCCAATTGGGGGGGAGCTATGGCTACACCTTC

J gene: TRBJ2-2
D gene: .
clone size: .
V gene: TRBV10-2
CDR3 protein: CASSGRTGELFF
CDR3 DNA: TGCGCCAGCAGTGGCAGGACCGGGGAGCTGTTTTTT

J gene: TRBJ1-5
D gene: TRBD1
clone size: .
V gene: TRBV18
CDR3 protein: CASSLLDRDQPQHF
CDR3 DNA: TGTGCCAGCTCACTGTTGGACAGGGATCAGCCCCAGCATTTT

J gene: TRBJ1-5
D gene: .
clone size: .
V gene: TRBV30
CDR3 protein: CAWSSGVEPQHF
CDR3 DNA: TGTGCCTGGAGTAGTGGAGTGGAGCCCCAGCATTTT

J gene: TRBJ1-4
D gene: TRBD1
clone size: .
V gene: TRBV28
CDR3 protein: CASSLPMTGTNEKLFF
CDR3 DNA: TGTGCCAGCAGTTTACCTATGACAGGGACTAATGAAAAACTGTTTTTT

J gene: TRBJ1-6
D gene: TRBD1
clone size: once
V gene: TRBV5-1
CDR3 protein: CASSFDRDVSSPLHF
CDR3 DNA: TGCGCCAGCAGCTTCGACAGGGACGTGAGTTCACCCCTCCACTTT

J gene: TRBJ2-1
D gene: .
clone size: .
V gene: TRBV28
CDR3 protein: CASSLNSINEQFF
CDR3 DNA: TGTGCCAGCAGTTTGAACAGCATAAATGAGCAGTTCTTC

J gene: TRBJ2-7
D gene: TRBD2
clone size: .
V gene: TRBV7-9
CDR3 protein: CASSQTSGTYEQYF
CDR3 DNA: TGTGCCAGCAGCCAGACTAGCGGGACGTACGAGCAGTACTTC

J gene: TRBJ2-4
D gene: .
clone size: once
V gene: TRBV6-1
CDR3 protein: CASSEAQGGGPIKNIQYF
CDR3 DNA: TGTGCCAGCAGTGAAGCGCAAGGGGGGGGCCCCATTAAAAACATTCAGTACTTC

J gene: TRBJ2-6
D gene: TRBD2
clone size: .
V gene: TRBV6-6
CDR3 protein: CASSRGLAGTSLANVLTF
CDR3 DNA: TGTGCCAGCAGTCGAGGACTAGCGGGAACCTCTTTGGCCAACGTCCTGACTTTC

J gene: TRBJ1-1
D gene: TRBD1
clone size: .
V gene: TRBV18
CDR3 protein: CASSPPTGGTEAFF
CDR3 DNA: TGTGCCAGCTCACCACCGACAGGGGGGACTGAAGCTTTCTTT

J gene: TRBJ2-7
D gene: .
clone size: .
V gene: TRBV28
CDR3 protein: CASSLFQGEGVFGYF
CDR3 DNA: TGTGCCAGCAGTTTGTTCCAGGGTGAGGGGGTATTCGGGTACTTC

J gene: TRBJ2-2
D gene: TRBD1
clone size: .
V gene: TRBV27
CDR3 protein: CASTTFRDRQAGELFF
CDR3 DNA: TGTGCCAGCACGACCTTCCGGGACAGGCAAGCCGGGGAGCTGTTTTTT

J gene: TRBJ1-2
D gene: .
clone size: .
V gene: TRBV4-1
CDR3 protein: CASSQGPGLNYGYTF
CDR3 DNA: TGCGCCAGCAGCCAGGGGCCGGGCCTAAACTATGGCTACACCTTC

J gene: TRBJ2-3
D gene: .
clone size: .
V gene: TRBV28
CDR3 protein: CASSPVTDTQYF
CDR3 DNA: TGTGCCAGCAGTCCTGTCACAGATACGCAGTATTTT

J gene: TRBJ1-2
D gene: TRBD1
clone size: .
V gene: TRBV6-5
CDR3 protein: CASNPGTGGGYGYTF
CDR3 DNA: TGTGCCAGCAACCCCGGGACAGGGGGGGGCTATGGCTACACCTTC

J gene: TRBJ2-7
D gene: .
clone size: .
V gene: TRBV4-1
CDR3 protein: CASSQEGRGNYEQYF
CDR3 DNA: TGCGCCAGCAGCCAAGAAGGCAGGGGTAACTACGAGCAGTACTTC

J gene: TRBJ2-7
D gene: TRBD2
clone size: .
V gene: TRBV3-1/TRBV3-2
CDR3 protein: CASSQGVRGGWEQYF
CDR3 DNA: TGTGCCAGCAGCCAAGGAGTACGGGGGGGTTGGGAGCAGTACTTC

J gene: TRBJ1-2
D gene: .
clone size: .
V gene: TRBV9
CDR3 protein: CASSPRTVNYGYTF
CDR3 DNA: TGTGCCAGCAGCCCCCGGACAGTCAACTATGGCTACACCTTC

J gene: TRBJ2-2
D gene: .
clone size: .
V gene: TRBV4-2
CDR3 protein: CASSQRGSGANTGELFF
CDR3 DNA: TGTGCCAGCAGCCAAAGGGGTAGCGGAGCGAACACCGGGGAGCTGTTTTTT

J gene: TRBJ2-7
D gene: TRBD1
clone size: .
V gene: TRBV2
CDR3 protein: CASSVLVLPGDSSYEQYF
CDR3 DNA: TGTGCCAGCAGTGTTCTCGTGCTTCCAGGGGACAGCTCCTACGAGCAGTACTTC